A single sample gave rise to the 3 T cell receptor beta chains below, sequenced in a study of T cell responses to AZD1222 COVID-19 vaccine. Only in-frame clones appear in the TCRdb table, and some are missing; sequencing was by immunoSEQ multiplex PCR. The table lists approximately 180,000 clones, just over 90% of them singletons. The sample here was peripheral blood, taken on day 0 of AZD1222 vaccination. The source is an adult in good health.

The DNA of the CDR3 is TGTGCCAGCAGCCAAGATTACAGTATCCACGAGCAGTACTTC. As protein: CASSQDYSIHEQYF. The genes are TRBV3-1 (or the pseudogene TRBV3-2) and TRBJ2-7; the D is unclear. The V gene lost 0 bases and the J gene lost 5 bases, with 11 bases spanning the gap. CDR1 LGHDT and CDR2 YNNKEL come from the germline V gene (reference sequence). This CDR3 is built from 14 residues.

This rearrangement joins TRBV19 to TRBJ2-5; D is ambiguous. V was cut by 6 bases and J by 5 bases, with 7 bases left in between. Germline V CDR1 and CDR2: LNHDA, SQIVND (reference sequence). CDR3 length: 11 amino acids. The CDR3 loop reads CASRMAETQYF. The CDR3 nucleotides are TGTGCCAGTAGAATGGCCGAGACCCAGTACTTC.

V gene TRBV6-2 or TRBV6-3 combines with J gene TRBJ2-7; 7 bases line up with TRBD1. In germline, CDR1 is MNHEY, CDR2 SVGEGT. Trimming at V came to 0 bases and at J to 4 bases, leaving 6 bases not matched to a gene. CDR3 length: 15 residues. In nucleotides, the CDR3 is TGTGCCAGCAGTTACTCCGGGACAGCCCATTACGAGCAGTACTTC. Protein sequence: CASSYSGTAHYEQYF.